One and the same sample provided the 10 T cell receptor beta chains below, sequenced in a study of beta chain features in type 1 diabetes. The authors reverse transcribed all of the isolated RNA, so sequencing captured expressed TCRB transcripts. Sequencing used immunoSEQ multiplex PCR; TCRdb keeps in-frame clones, though not all of them. The data contain 250,000 to 350,000 clones, roughly 15% of them singletons. The sample was central memory CD4+ T cells from blood. The receptors stem from a man younger than 45 in good health.

This clone was picked up a small number of times. V and J are TRBV2 and TRBJ2-1; 9 nucleotides match TRBD2. V lost 7 bases and J lost 7; bases outside the gene matches: 11. The CDR3 runs 15 residues. CDR1 is SNHLY and CDR2 is FYNNEI in the germline V gene. For the CDR3, the DNA is TGTGCCAGCAACGCCTTAGCGGGGGCGGGTAATGAGCAGTTCTTC. This encodes CASNALAGAGNEQFF.

This clone turned up a few times. V usage is TRBV6-1 and J usage is TRBJ1-4; D remains unclear. Germline assignment: CDR1 MNHNS and CDR2 SASEGT. The CDR3 is 11 residues long. V was trimmed by 4 bases and J by 4 bases, leaving 1 base between them. The CDR3 region is CASSGNEKLFF. The CDR3 nucleotides read TGTGCCAGCAGTGGTAATGAAAAACTGTTTTTT.

On this clone itself: Within the sample, other DNA sequences also encode this same CDR3. The gene calls are TRBV18 and TRBJ2-2, with TRBD2 matching 10 bases. Germline lookup yields CDR1 KGHSH and CDR2 LQKENI. This CDR3 spans 15 amino acids. The V segment lost 6 bases and the J segment 5 bases; nucleotides outside the gene matches: 6. This chain's CDR3 is CASSPTSGNTGELFF. In DNA form, the CDR3 reads TGTGCCAGCTCCCCCACTAGCGGGAATACCGGGGAGCTGTTTTTT.

This clone was seen more than once but under ten times. The chain combines TRBV5-6 with TRBJ1-1; no definite D call. CDR3 length: 13 residues. V was clipped by 4 bases and J by 1 base, with 8 bases between them. Per germline, CDR1 SGHDT and CDR2 YYEEEE. This CDR3 reads CASSHDGNTEAFF. In DNA form, the CDR3 reads TGTGCCAGCAGCCATGACGGGAACACTGAAGCTTTCTTT.

V and J are TRBV4-2 and TRBJ2-2; D is unresolved. Looked up from germline, CDR1 is LGHNA and CDR2 is YNFKEQ. V was clipped by 4 bases and J by 7 bases, with 16 bases between them. CDR3 length: 15 residues. CDR3: CASSPPERNGGELFF. CDR3 nucleotides: TGTGCCAGCAGCCCCCCCGAACGTAACGGCGGGGAGCTGTTTTTT.

The chain recombines TRBV6-5 with TRBJ1-1; maybe TRBD1 (6 bases). The V end lost 7 bases, the J end lost 1 base, and 13 bases lay between the germline ends. This CDR3 has 14 amino acids. Germline V gene lookup returns CDR1 MNHEY and CDR2 SVGAGI. In DNA, the CDR3 is TGTGCCAGCATCCACAGGGTCGGGAACACTGAAGCTTTCTTT. It translates to CASIHRVGNTEAFF.

This clone turned up a few times. The chain joins TRBV9 to TRBJ2-5; the D gene is possibly TRBD2 (6 bases). Germline V CDR1 and CDR2: SGDLS, YYNGEE. The germline V and J ends were trimmed by 4 bases and 1 base, with 11 bases remaining between them. The CDR3 length is 14 residues. CDR3 DNA: TGTGCCAGCAGCTCGGGGACTTTCCAAGAGACCCAGTACTTC. This encodes CASSSGTFQETQYF.

This rearrangement joins TRBV11-3 to TRBJ2-2; 8 bases match TRBD1. The CDR3 runs 16 residues. Germline V lookup: CDR1 SGHNT, CDR2 YENEEA. V trimming: 6 bases; J trimming: 1 base; junction bases outside the gene matches: 7. The CDR3 region is CASRPAGQGNTGELFF. Written as DNA, the CDR3 is TGTGCCAGCAGGCCAGCAGGACAGGGGAACACCGGGGAGCTGTTTTTT.

This clone was recorded a few times. The chain carries TRBV7-2 and TRBJ1-2, with TRBD1 matching over 8 bases. The V and J ends lost 1 base and 2 bases, in that order; junction bases with no gene match: 3. CDR1 and CDR2 from the germline V gene are SGHTA and FQGNSA. There are 15 residues in the CDR3. The DNA for the CDR3 is TGTGCCAGCAGCTTAGTCCCAGGGGGCAACTATGGCTACACCTTC. This sequence encodes CASSLVPGGNYGYTF.

The V and J genes are TRBV7-2 and TRBJ1-1; unclear D gene. The V gene lost 4 bases and the J gene lost 1 base, with 13 bases spanning the gap. This CDR3 is 15 amino acids long. CDR1 is SGHTA, CDR2 FQGNSA, per germline. CDR3 DNA sequence: TGTGCCAGCAGCTCCCAGAGCACCTCGAACACTGAAGCTTTCTTT. Translating it yields CASSSQSTSNTEAFF.